The source of this T cell receptor beta chain is a study of blood T cell repertoires in COVID-19. Study summary: The samples span acute and convalescent COVID-19 from the United States, Italy and Spain. In each case, the material was cDNA or gDNA derived from T cells, B-cell-depleted T cells, or PBMCs.

In the original analysis: Nucleated cell number was recorded as an estimate derived from reference gene primer amplification. Data came from immunoSEQ multiplex PCR; TCRdb stores just in-frame clones and leaves some out. V, J and clone size are those of that table, while D and trimming were read from the DNA. Here the sample spans 200,000 to 250,000 clones, approximately 82% being singletons. The source of this sequence is a woman older than 75 with acute or convalescent COVID-19. Sequenced material: peripheral blood.

This CDR3 is CASSSDRADVDGYTF. DNA of the CDR3: TGTGCCAGCAGTTCGGACAGGGCGGACGTTGATGGCTACACCTTC. V gene TRBV28 combines with J gene TRBJ1-2; 8 bases are a match to TRBD1. The CDR3 runs to 15 residues. Trimming at V came to 4 bases and at J to 6 bases, leaving 10 bases not matched to a gene. The germline CDR1 and CDR2 sequences are MDHEN and SYDVKM.